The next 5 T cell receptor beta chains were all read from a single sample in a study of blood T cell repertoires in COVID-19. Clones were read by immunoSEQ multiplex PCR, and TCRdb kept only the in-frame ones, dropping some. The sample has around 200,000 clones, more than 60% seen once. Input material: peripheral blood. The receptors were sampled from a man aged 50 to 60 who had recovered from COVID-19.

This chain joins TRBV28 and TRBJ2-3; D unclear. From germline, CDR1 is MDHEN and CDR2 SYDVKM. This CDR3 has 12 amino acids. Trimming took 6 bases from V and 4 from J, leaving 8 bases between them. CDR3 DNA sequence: TGTGCCAGCAGCACATCCCCAGATACGCAGTATTTT. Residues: CASSTSPDTQYF.

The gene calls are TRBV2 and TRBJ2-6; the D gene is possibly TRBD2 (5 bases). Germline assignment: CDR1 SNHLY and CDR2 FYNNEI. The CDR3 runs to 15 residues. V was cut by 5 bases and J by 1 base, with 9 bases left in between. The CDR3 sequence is CASSSGYSGANVLTF. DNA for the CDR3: TGTGCCAGCAGTTCGGGGTATTCTGGGGCCAACGTCCTGACTTTC.

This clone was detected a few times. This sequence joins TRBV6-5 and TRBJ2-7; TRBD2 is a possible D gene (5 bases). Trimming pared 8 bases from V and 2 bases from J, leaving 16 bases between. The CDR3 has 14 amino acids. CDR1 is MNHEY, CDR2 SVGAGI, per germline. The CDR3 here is CASRPEGRAYEQYF. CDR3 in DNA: TGTGCCAGCCGACCGGAAGGGCGGGCCTACGAGCAGTACTTC.

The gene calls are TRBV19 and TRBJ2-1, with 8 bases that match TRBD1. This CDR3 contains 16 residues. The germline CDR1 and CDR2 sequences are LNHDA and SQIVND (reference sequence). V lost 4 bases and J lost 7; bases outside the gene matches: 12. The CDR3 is CASSTPRGTGENEQFF. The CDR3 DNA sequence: TGTGCCAGTAGTACCCCTCGGGGGACAGGAGAAAATGAGCAGTTCTTC.

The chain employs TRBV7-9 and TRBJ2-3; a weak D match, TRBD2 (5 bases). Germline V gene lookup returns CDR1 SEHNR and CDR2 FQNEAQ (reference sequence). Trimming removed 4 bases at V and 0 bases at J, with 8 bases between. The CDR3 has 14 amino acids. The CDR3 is CASSSGGSTDTQYF. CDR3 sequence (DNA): TGTGCCAGCAGCTCGGGCGGGAGCACAGATACGCAGTATTTT.